Given below is one T cell receptor (beta chain) in context. The antigen remains undetermined. These data belong to a study of shared clonotypes between healthy human individuals. Study-wide context: Donors were a couple of women and three men aged 18 to 49.

Each of the donors was a healthy adult who was HIV-negative and had not had a recent acute infection or vaccination. Study results and limitations: Limited genetic and exposure-history diversity came from having few donors.

V was clipped by 6 bases and J by 5 bases, with 13 bases between them. Germline CDR1 and CDR2: KGHSH and LQKENI. The CDR3 covers 13 residues. The replicate PCRs on unsorted PBMC were given 250 to 300 ng DNA, which is around 31,000 T cell genomes. TCRdb's table, derived via immunoSEQ multiplex PCR, lists solely in-frame clones and lacks some. The sample holds 450,000 to 550,000 clones; around 74% are singletons and the top ten take roughly 13%. The specimen was PBMCs. The sequence was obtained from a woman aged 40-49 years in good health. Some clones in this sample may be carry-over from other donors' samples. V is TRBV18 and J is TRBJ1-1, with a weak D call TRBD1 (5 bases). The CDR3 region has the DNA TGTGCCAGCTCGACTTCGGGGGGAACTGAAGCTTTCTTT. Residues: CASSTSGGTEAFF.